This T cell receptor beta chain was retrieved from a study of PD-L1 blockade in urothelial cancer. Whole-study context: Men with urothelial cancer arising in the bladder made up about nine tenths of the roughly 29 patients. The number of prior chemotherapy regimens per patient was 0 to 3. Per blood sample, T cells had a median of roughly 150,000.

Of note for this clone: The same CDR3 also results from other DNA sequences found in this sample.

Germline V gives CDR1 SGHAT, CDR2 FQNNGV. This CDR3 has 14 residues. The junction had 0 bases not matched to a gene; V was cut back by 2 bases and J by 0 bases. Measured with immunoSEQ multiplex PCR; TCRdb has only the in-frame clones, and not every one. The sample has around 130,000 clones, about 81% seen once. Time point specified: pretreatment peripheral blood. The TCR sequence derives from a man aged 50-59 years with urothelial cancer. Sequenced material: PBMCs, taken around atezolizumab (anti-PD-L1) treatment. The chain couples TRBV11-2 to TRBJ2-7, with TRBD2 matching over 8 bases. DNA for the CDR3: TGTGCCAGCAGCTTAACTAGCGGCTCCTACGAGCAGTACTTC. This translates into CASSLTSGSYEQYF.